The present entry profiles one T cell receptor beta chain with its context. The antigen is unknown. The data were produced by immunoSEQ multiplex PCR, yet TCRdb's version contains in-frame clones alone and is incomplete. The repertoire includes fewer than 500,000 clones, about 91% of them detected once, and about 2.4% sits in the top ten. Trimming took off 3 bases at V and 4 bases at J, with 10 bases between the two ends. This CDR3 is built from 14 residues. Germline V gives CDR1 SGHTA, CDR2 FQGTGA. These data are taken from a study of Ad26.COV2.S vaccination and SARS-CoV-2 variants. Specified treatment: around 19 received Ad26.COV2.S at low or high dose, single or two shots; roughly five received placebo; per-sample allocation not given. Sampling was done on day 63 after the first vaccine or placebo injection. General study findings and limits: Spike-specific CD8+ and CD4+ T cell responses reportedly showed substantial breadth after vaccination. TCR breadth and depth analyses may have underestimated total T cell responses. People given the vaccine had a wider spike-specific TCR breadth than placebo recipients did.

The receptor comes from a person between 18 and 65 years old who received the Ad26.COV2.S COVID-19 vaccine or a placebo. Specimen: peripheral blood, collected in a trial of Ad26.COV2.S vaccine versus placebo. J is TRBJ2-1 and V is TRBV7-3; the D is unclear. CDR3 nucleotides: TGTGCCAGCAGCTTTTCCAGGAGTTACAATGAGCAGTTCTTC. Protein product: CASSFSRSYNEQFF.